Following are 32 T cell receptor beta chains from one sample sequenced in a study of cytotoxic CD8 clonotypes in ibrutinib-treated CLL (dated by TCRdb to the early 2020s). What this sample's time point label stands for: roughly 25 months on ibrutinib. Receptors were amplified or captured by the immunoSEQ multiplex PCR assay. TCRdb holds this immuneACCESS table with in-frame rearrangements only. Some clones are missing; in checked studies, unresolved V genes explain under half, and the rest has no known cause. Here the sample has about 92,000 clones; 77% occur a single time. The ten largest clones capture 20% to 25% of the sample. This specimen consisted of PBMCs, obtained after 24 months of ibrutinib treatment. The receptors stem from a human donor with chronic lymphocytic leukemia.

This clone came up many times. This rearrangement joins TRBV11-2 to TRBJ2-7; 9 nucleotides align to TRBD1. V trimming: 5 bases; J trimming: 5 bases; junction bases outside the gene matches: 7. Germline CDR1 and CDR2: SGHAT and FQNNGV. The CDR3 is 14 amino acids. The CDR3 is CASSHTGTGNEQYF. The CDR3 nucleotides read TGTGCCAGCAGCCACACCGGGACAGGGAACGAGCAGTACTTC.

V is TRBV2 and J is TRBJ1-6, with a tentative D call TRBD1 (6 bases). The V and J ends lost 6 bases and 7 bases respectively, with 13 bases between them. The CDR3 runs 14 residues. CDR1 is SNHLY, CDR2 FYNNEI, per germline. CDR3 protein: CASRRTVSNSPLHF. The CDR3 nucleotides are TGTGCCAGCAGGAGGACAGTTTCCAATTCACCCCTCCACTTT.

The CDR3 region is CSGPGETQYF. Written as DNA, the CDR3 is TGCAGTGGCCCGGGTGAGACCCAGTACTTC. This chain uses TRBV20-1 with TRBJ2-5; D gene ambiguous. The CDR3 loop spans 10 amino acids. The germline CDR1 and CDR2 sequences are DFQATT and SNEGSKA (reference sequence). The V end lost 7 bases, the J end lost 5 bases, and 8 bases lay between the germline ends.

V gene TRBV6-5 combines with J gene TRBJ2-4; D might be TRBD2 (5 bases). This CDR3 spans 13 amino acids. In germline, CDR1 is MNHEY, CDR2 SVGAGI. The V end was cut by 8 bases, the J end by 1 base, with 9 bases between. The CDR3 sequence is CASGSGAKNIQYF. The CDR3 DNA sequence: TGTGCCAGCGGGTCGGGGGCCAAAAACATTCAGTACTTC.

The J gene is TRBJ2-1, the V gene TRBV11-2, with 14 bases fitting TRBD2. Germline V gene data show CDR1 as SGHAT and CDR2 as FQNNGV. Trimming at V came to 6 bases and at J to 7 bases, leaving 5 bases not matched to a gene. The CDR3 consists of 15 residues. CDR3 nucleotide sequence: TGTGCCAGCAGACGGACTAGCGGGAGGTATAATGAGCAGTTCTTC. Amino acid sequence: CASRRTSGRYNEQFF.

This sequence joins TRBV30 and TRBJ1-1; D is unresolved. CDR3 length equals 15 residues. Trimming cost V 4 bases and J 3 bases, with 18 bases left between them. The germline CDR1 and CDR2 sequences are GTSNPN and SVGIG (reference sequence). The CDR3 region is CAWTGTLRGYTEAFF. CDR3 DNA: TGTGCCTGGACAGGTACCCTTAGAGGGTACACTGAAGCTTTCTTT.

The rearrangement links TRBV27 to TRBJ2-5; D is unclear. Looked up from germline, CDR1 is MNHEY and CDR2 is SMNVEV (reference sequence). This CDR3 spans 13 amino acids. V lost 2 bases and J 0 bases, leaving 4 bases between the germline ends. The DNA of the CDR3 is TGTGCCAGCAGTTTAGTGTACCAAGAGACCCAGTACTTC. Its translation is CASSLVYQETQYF.

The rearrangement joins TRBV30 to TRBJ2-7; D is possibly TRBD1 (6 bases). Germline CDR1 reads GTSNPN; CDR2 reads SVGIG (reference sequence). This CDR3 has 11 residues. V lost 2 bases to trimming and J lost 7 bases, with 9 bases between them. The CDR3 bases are TGTGCCTGGAGTCCGAGGGGGGAGCAGTACTTC. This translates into CAWSPRGEQYF.

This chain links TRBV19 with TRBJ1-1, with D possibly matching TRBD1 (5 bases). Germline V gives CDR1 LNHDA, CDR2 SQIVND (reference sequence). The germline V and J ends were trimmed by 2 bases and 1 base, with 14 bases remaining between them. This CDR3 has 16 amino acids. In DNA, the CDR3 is TGTGCCAGTAGTATAAATGAGAAGGGGAGGAACACTGAAGCTTTCTTT. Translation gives CASSINEKGRNTEAFF.

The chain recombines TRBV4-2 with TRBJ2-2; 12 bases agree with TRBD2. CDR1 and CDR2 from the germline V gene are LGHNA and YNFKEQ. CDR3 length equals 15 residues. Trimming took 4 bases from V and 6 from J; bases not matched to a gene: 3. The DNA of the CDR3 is TGTGCCAGCAGCCCTCGACTAGCGGGAGCCGGGGAGCTGTTTTTT. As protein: CASSPRLAGAGELFF.

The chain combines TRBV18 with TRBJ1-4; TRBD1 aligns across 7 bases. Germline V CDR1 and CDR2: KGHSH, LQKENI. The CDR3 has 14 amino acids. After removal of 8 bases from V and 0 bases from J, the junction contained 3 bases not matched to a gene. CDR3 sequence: CASRGTATNEKLFF. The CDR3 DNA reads TGTGCCAGCCGAGGGACAGCAACTAATGAAAAACTGTTTTTT.

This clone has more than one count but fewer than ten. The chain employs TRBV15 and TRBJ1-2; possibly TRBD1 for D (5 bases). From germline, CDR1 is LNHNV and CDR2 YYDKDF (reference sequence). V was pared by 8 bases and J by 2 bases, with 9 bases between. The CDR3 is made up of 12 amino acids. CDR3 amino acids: CATGTVNYGYTF. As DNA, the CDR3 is TGTGCCACCGGGACGGTGAACTATGGCTACACCTTC.

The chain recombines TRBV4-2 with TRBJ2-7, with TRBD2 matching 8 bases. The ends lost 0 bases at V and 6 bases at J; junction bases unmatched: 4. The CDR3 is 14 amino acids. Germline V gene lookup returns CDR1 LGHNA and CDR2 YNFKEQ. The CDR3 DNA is TGTGCCAGCAGCCAAGACCCGGGGGGGGGCGAGCAGTACTTC. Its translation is CASSQDPGGGEQYF.

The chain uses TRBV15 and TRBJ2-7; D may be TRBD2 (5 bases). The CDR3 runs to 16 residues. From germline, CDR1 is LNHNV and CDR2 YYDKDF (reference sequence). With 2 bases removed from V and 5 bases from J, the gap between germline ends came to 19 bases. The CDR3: CATSRQYTRSRDEQYF. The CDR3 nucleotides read TGTGCCACCAGCAGACAATACACTAGAAGTCGGGACGAGCAGTACTTC.

CDR3 DNA sequence: TGTGCCAGCTCGCCTGGGGGGACAGGGGGTTACGAGCAGTACTTC. It is translated as CASSPGGTGGYEQYF. The chain recombines TRBV18 with TRBJ2-7; 11 positions agree with TRBD1. J gave up 4 bases and V 6 bases, and 8 bases lay outside the gene matches. Germline values: CDR1 KGHSH, CDR2 LQKENI. The CDR3 totals 15 residues.

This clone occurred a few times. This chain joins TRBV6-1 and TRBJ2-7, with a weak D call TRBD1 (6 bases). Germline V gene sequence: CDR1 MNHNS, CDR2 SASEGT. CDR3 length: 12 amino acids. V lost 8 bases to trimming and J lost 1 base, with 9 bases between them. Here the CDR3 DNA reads TGTGCCAGCCAGGGACAATCCTACGAGCAGTACTTC. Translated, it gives CASQGQSYEQYF.

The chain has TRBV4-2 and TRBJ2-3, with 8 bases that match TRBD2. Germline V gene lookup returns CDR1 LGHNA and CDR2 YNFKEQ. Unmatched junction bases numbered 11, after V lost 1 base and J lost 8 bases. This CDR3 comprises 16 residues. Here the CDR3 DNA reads TGTGCCAGCAGCCAAGTCCTTGAGACTAGCGTTAGTACGCAGTATTTT. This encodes CASSQVLETSVSTQYF.

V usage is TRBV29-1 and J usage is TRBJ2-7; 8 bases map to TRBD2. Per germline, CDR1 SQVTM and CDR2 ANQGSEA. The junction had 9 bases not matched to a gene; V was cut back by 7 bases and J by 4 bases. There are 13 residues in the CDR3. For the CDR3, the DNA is TGCAGCGGGGCGGGGGGCGCCGGGTACGAGCAGTACTTC. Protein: CSGAGGAGYEQYF.

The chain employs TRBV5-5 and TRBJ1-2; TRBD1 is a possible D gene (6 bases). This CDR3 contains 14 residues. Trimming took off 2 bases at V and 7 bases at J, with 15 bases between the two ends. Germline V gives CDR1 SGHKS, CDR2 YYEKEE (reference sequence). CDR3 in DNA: TGTGCCAGCAGCTTCCTGGACAGCGAAGCTGGCTACACCTTC. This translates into CASSFLDSEAGYTF.

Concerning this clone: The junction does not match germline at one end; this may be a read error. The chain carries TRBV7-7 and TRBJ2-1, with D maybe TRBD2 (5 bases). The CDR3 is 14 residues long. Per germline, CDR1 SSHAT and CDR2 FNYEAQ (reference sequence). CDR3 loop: CASSLVRGSNEQFF. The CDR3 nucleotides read TGTGCTAGCAGCTTAGTTCGAGGGAGTAATGAGCAGTTCTTC.

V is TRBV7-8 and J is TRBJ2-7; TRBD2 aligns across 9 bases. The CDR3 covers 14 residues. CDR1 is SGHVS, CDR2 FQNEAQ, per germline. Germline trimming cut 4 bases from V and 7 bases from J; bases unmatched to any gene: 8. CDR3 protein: CASSWIAGAGEQYF. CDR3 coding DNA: TGTGCCAGCAGCTGGATAGCGGGAGCTGGAGAGCAGTACTTC.

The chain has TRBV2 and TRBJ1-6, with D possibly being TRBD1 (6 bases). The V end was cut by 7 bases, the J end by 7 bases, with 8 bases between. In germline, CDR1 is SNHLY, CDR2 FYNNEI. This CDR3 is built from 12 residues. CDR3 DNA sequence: TGTGCCAGCATTACAGGGAATTCACCCCTCCACTTT. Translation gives CASITGNSPLHF.

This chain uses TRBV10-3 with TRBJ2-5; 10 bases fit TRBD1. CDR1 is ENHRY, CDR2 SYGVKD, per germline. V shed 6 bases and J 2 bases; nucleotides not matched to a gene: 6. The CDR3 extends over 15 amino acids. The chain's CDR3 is CAIRKTGGPQETQYF. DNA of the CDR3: TGTGCCATCAGAAAGACAGGGGGCCCTCAAGAGACCCAGTACTTC.

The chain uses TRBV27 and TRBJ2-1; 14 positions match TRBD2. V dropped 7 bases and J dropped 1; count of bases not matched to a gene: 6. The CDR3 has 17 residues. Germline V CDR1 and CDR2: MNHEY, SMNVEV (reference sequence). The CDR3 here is CASIRTSGRSSYNEQFF. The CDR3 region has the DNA TGTGCCAGCATTCGGACTAGCGGGAGGAGTTCCTACAATGAGCAGTTCTTC.

The CDR3 loop reads CASSALWGSGSSNTGELFF. In DNA form, the CDR3 reads TGTGCCAGCAGCGCCCTCTGGGGTAGCGGGAGCTCGAACACCGGGGAGCTGTTTTTT. The chain carries TRBV9 and TRBJ2-2, with 9 bases lining up with TRBD2. CDR3 size: 19 residues. CDR1 SGDLS and CDR2 YYNGEE come from the germline V gene. Trimming removed 3 bases from V and 0 bases from J; junction bases left unmatched: 12.

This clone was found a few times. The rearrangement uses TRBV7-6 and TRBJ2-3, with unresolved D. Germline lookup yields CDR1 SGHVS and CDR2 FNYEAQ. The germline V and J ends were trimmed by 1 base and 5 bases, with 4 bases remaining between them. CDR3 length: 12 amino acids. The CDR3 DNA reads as TGTGCCAGCAGCTTAGGCAGAGATACGCAGTATTTT. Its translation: CASSLGRDTQYF. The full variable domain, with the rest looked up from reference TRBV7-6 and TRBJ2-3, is GAGVSQSPRYKVTKRGQDVALRCDPISGHVSLYWYRQALGQGPEFLTYFNYEAQQDKSGLPNDRFSAERPEGSISTLTIQRTEQRDSAMYRCASSLGRDTQYFGPGTRLTVL.

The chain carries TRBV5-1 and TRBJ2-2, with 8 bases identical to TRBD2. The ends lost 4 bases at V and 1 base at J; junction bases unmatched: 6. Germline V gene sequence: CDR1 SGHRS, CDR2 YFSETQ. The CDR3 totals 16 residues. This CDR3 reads CASSILAGLNTGELFF. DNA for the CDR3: TGCGCCAGCAGCATTTTAGCGGGGCTGAACACCGGGGAGCTGTTTTTT.

The DNA of the CDR3 is TGTGCCAGCAGCTTAGACGTCCTTAGCGGGAGGAGGGGCGAGCAGTACTTC. Protein: CASSLDVLSGRRGEQYF. The chain recombines TRBV11-2 with TRBJ2-7, with 10 bases aligning to TRBD2. Germline V gene sequence: CDR1 SGHAT, CDR2 FQNNGV. The CDR3 runs 17 residues. After removal of 0 bases from V and 6 bases from J, the junction contained 11 bases not matched to a gene. Complete variable domain (other parts from reference TRBV11-2 and TRBJ2-7): EAGVAQSPRYKIIEKRQSVAFWCNPISGHATLYWYQQILGQGPKLLIQFQNNGVVDDSQLPKDRFSAERLKGVDSTLKIQPAKLEDSAVYLCASSLDVLSGRRGEQYFGPGTRLTVT.

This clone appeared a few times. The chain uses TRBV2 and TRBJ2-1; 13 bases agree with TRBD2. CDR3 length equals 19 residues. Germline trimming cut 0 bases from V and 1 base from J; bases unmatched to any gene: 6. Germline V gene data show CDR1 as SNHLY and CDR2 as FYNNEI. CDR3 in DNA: TGTGCCAGCAGTGAAGCGACTAGCGGGAGGACGAATTCCTACAATGAGCAGTTCTTC. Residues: CASSEATSGRTNSYNEQFF.

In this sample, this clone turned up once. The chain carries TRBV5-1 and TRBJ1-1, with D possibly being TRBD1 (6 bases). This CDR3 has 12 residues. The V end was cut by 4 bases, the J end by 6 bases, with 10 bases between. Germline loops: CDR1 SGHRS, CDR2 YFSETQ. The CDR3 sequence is CASSRGGPEAFF. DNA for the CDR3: TGCGCCAGCAGCCGGGGGGGCCCTGAAGCTTTCTTT.

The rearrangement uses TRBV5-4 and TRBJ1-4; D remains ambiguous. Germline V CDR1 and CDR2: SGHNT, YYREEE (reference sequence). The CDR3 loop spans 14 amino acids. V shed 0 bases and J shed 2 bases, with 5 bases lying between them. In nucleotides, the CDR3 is TGTGCCAGCAGCTTGGGGATTACTAATGAAAAACTGTTTTTT. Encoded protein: CASSLGITNEKLFF.

The CDR3 nucleotides read TGCGCCAGCAGCCAAGTGGGGACTAAGTTGCAGTTCTTC. Its protein product is CASSQVGTKLQFF. This chain uses TRBV4-1 with TRBJ2-1; 7 positions match TRBD2. Looked up from germline, CDR1 is MGHRA and CDR2 is YSYEKL. V lost 1 base, J lost 12 bases, and 6 bases stayed unmatched. The CDR3 totals 13 residues.